The 32 T cell receptor beta chains below come from one sample, sequenced in a study of cytomegalovirus exposure and HLA in healthy donors. PCR was performed using 60 Vbeta and 13 Jbeta primers. TCRdb's copy holds only in-frame clones and misses some; the assay was immunoSEQ multiplex PCR. The sample consists of 130,000 to 150,000 clones, roughly four fifths of them appearing once. Sequenced input: PBMCs. The origin of the receptors is a man aged 35-49 years in good health and CMV-seropositive.

This sequence joins TRBV10-1 and TRBJ2-7; 13 bases fit TRBD2. The V and J ends lost 8 bases and 2 bases, in that order; junction bases with no gene match: 12. Germline V gives CDR1 WNHNN, CDR2 SYGVQD (reference sequence). This CDR3 comprises 17 residues. Here the CDR3 DNA reads TGCGCCAGCGCGGGGACTAGGACTAGCGGGAGTACCTACGAGCAGTACTTC. Protein: CASAGTRTSGSTYEQYF.

The chain combines TRBV5-1 with TRBJ2-3, with 9 bases lining up with TRBD1. Germline CDR1 SGHRS, CDR2 YFSETQ. The CDR3 is 15 residues long. V trimming: 7 bases; J trimming: 3 bases; junction bases outside the gene matches: 9. The CDR3 sequence is CASLKGTGRTDTQYF. Here the CDR3 DNA reads TGCGCCAGCCTCAAGGGGACAGGGAGAACAGATACGCAGTATTTT.

V is TRBV4-1 and J is TRBJ1-1, with 11 bases identical to TRBD1. V lost 1 base to trimming and J lost 3 bases; unmatched junction nucleotides: 1. Germline V CDR1 and CDR2: MGHRA, YSYEKL. The CDR3 length is 15 residues. CDR3 in DNA: TGCGCCAGCAGCCAAGCGGACAGGGGGCACACTGAAGCTTTCTTT. The encoded protein is CASSQADRGHTEAFF.

This sequence joins TRBV7-6 and TRBJ2-1; perhaps TRBD2 as D (6 bases). CDR1 SGHVS and CDR2 FNYEAQ come from the germline V gene. Trimming took 5 bases from V and 4 from J, leaving 18 bases between them. This CDR3 is 16 amino acids long. CDR3 loop: CASSGGYGGNYNEQFF. The CDR3 nucleotides are TGTGCCAGCAGCGGGGGGTACGGCGGGAATTACAATGAGCAGTTCTTC.

The chain carries TRBV30 and TRBJ1-2; 7 bases match TRBD1. This CDR3 spans 12 amino acids. Germline CDR1 and CDR2: GTSNPN and SVGIG (reference sequence). Germline trimming cut 5 bases from V and 8 bases from J; bases unmatched to any gene: 8. The CDR3 sequence: CAWEEGAGGYTF. CDR3 nucleotides: TGTGCCTGGGAAGAGGGGGCGGGGGGCTACACCTTC.

V is TRBV5-4 and J is TRBJ2-2; 13 nucleotides agree with TRBD2. Germline lookup yields CDR1 SGHNT and CDR2 YYREEE (reference sequence). V gave up 4 bases and J gave up 4 bases; unmatched junction bases: 10. This CDR3 is 18 amino acids long. CDR3 nucleotides: TGTGCCAGCAGCCGTACTAGCGGGAGGGCCGGGGTCACCGGGGAGCTGTTTTTT. This gives the protein CASSRTSGRAGVTGELFF.

This clone was detected only a few times. Other DNA sequences in the same sample also yield this CDR3. V and J are TRBV18 and TRBJ1-1; tentative D call: TRBD1 (5 bases). Trimming shortened V by 3 bases and J by 1 base, and 6 bases separated the two germline ends. Germline V gene sequence: CDR1 KGHSH, CDR2 LQKENI. There are 13 residues in the CDR3. The CDR3, as DNA: TGTGCCAGCTCACCGGGGCAGAACACTGAAGCTTTCTTT. Translation gives CASSPGQNTEAFF.

This chain links TRBV6-1 with TRBJ2-2, with D hard to call. Per germline, CDR1 MNHNS and CDR2 SASEGT. This CDR3 spans 12 amino acids. V shed 9 bases and J shed 0 bases, with 5 bases lying between them. CDR3 loop: CARASNTGELFF. In nucleotides, the CDR3 is TGTGCCAGGGCCTCGAACACCGGGGAGCTGTTTTTT.

This chain links TRBV29-1 with TRBJ1-1; no definite D call. The CDR3 is made up of 12 amino acids. Germline V gene sequence: CDR1 SQVTM, CDR2 ANQGSEA. The V and J ends lost 3 bases and 4 bases respectively, with 9 bases between them. The CDR3 loop is CSVDLRGTEAFF. DNA for the CDR3: TGCAGCGTTGATTTACGGGGCACTGAAGCTTTCTTT.

The chain combines TRBV11-2 with TRBJ1-5; possible D gene TRBD1, 6 bases. V was cut by 5 bases and J by 3 bases, with 11 bases left in between. The length of the CDR3 is 14 residues. From germline, CDR1 is SGHAT and CDR2 FQNNGV. DNA of the CDR3: TGTGCCAGCAGCACCGGGACATTCAATCAGCCCCAGCATTTT. The encoded protein is CASSTGTFNQPQHF.

CDR3 protein: CASRGDSSYEQYF. The DNA for the CDR3 is TGTGCCAGCAGGGGGGACAGCTCCTACGAGCAGTACTTC. The V call is TRBV2, the J call TRBJ2-5; 7 bases align to TRBD1. The DNA end favors TRBJ2-7, so the J call may be wrong. This CDR3 spans 13 amino acids. Germline values: CDR1 SNHLY, CDR2 FYNNEI.

The gene calls are TRBV18 and TRBJ2-5; D not resolved. The CDR3 is 14 amino acids. V shed 3 bases and J shed 3 bases, with 11 bases lying between them. Germline V gene sequence: CDR1 KGHSH, CDR2 LQKENI. In nucleotides, the CDR3 is TGTGCCAGCTCACCGATCGGTGGAGAAGAGACCCAGTACTTC. Translation gives CASSPIGGEETQYF.

This clone has only a few counts. This chain links TRBV5-5 with TRBJ2-5, with 7 bases fitting TRBD1. The CDR3 spans 13 residues. V shed 1 base, J shed 5 bases, and the junction held 2 bases outside the gene matches. CDR1 and CDR2 (germline): SGHKS, YYEKEE (reference sequence). The chain's CDR3 is CASSLTGVETQYF. CDR3 in DNA: TGTGCCAGCAGCTTGACAGGGGTGGAGACCCAGTACTTC.

This chain uses TRBV15 with TRBJ1-4, with 7 bases identical to TRBD1. V lost 1 base, J lost 2 bases, and 22 bases stayed unmatched. Germline values: CDR1 LNHNV, CDR2 YYDKDF (reference sequence). The CDR3 length is 22 residues. In DNA, the CDR3 is TGTGCCACCAGCAGAGCGGGACAAGGGGGCATCGGCAAAGGTCCGACTAATGAAAAACTGTTTTTT. Amino acids: CATSRAGQGGIGKGPTNEKLFF. The entire variable domain, with the rest obtained from reference TRBV15 and TRBJ1-4, is as follows: DAMVIQNPRYQVTQFGKPVTLSCSQTLNHNVMYWYQQKSSQAPKLLFHYYDKDFNNEADTPDNFQSRRPNTSFCFLDIRSPGLGDTAMYLCATSRAGQGGIGKGPTNEKLFFGSGTQLSVL.

The V gene is TRBV4-1, the J gene TRBJ2-1; D remains unclear. V gave up 1 base and J gave up 0 bases, with 7 bases separating them. CDR3 length: 15 amino acids. Germline V gene sequence: CDR1 MGHRA, CDR2 YSYEKL. CDR3 loop: CASSQAQYSYNEQFF. Here the CDR3 DNA reads TGCGCCAGCAGCCAAGCGCAGTACTCCTACAATGAGCAGTTCTTC.

This chain uses TRBV5-1 with TRBJ2-2; D is possibly TRBD1 (5 bases). Germline V gene data show CDR1 as SGHRS and CDR2 as YFSETQ. The CDR3 has 16 amino acids. Trimming took 0 bases from V and 7 from J, leaving 16 bases between them. The CDR3 here is CASSLEGMIHSGELFF. CDR3 nucleotides: TGCGCCAGCAGCTTGGAGGGGATGATCCATAGCGGGGAGCTGTTTTTT. The whole variable domain, remainder taken from reference TRBV5-1 and TRBJ2-2, is KAGVTQTPRYLIKTRGQQVTLSCSPISGHRSVSWYQQTPGQGLQFLFEYFSETQRNKGNFPGRFSGRQFSNSRSEMNVSTLELGDSALYLCASSLEGMIHSGELFFGEGSRLTVL.

The chain recombines TRBV11-3 with TRBJ2-1; D call uncertain. The V gene lost 1 base and the J gene lost 6 bases, with 4 bases spanning the gap. This CDR3 contains 12 residues. CDR1 is SGHNT, CDR2 YENEEA, per germline. The CDR3 protein is CASSLGSNEQFF. The CDR3 nucleotides are TGTGCCAGCAGCTTAGGGAGCAATGAGCAGTTCTTC. The variable domain in full, with the rest retrieved from reference TRBV11-3 and TRBJ2-1, is EAGVVQSPRYKIIEKKQPVAFWCNPISGHNTLYWYLQNLGQGPELLIRYENEEAVDDSQLPKDRFSAERLKGVDSTLKIQPAELGDSAVYLCASSLGSNEQFFGPGTRLTVL.

This clone has more than one count but fewer than ten. The V gene is TRBV30, the J gene TRBJ1-2; D is undetermined. The CDR3 is made up of 11 amino acids. Germline V gene sequence: CDR1 GTSNPN, CDR2 SVGIG (reference sequence). Between the trimmed V and J ends, which lost 2 bases and 8 bases, there was a span of 9 bases. CDR3 sequence: CAWSTRVGYTF. The DNA of the CDR3 is TGTGCCTGGAGTACGCGGGTGGGCTACACCTTC.

V gene TRBV27 combines with J gene TRBJ1-5; D is undetermined. The CDR3 runs to 19 residues. Per the germline V gene, CDR1 is MNHEY and CDR2 is SMNVEV (reference sequence). Trimming pared 6 bases from V and 2 bases from J, leaving 26 bases between. CDR3 residues: CASSRSPDGLWGGNQPQHF. In DNA form, the CDR3 reads TGTGCCAGCAGCCGGAGTCCGGACGGGTTGTGGGGAGGCAATCAGCCCCAGCATTTT.

This rearrangement joins TRBV14 to TRBJ2-7; perhaps TRBD2 as D (6 bases). The CDR3 contains 14 residues. Germline V gene sequence: CDR1 SGHDN, CDR2 FVKESK. V was shortened by 3 bases and J by 4 bases, with 13 bases between the two germline ends. The CDR3 DNA reads TGTGCCAGCAGCCAGTACAGCGGGTGGTACGAGCAGTACTTC. Translating gives CASSQYSGWYEQYF.

This clone was seen only once. V usage is TRBV27 and J usage is TRBJ2-5, with 10 bases that match TRBD2. V lost 4 bases to trimming and J lost 6 bases; unmatched junction nucleotides: 14. The CDR3 loop spans 17 amino acids. Germline V gene data show CDR1 as MNHEY and CDR2 as SMNVEV (reference sequence). CDR3 in amino acids: CASSSQLLAGVVKTQYF. As DNA, the CDR3 is TGTGCCAGCAGTTCGCAATTGCTAGCGGGAGTAGTAAAGACCCAGTACTTC.

V is TRBV30 and J is TRBJ1-2, with 8 nucleotides matching TRBD1. V dropped 0 bases and J dropped 5; count of bases not matched to a gene: 14. This CDR3 spans 17 amino acids. CDR1 GTSNPN and CDR2 SVGIG come from the germline V gene (reference sequence). The CDR3 here is CAWSVRTGGVQVYGYTF. CDR3 DNA: TGTGCCTGGAGTGTAAGAACAGGGGGTGTCCAGGTATATGGCTACACCTTC.

Only one count was recorded for this clone. This chain links TRBV6-1 with TRBJ2-7; 7 bases align to TRBD1. CDR1 is MNHNS, CDR2 SASEGT, per germline. V was pared by 8 bases and J by 0 bases, with 4 bases of the junction left unmatched. The CDR3 loop spans 13 amino acids. Written as DNA, the CDR3 is TGTGCCAGCGGACAGGAAAGCTCCTACGAGCAGTACTTC. Amino acid sequence: CASGQESSYEQYF.

This chain's CDR3 is CASSFQRGRGETQYF. The CDR3 DNA reads TGTGCCAGCAGCTTCCAAAGGGGGCGCGGAGAGACCCAGTACTTC. The chain uses TRBV7-2 and TRBJ2-5; the match to TRBD1 covers 7 bases. Germline-derived CDR1 and CDR2 are SGHTA and FQGNSA. J was trimmed by 4 bases and V by 3 bases; bases with no gene match: 8. CDR3 size: 15 residues. The complete variable domain, with remaining parts taken from reference TRBV7-2 and TRBJ2-5, reads GAGVSQSPSNKVTEKGKDVELRCDPISGHTALYWYRQSLGQGLEFLIYFQGNSAPDKSGLPSDRFSAERTGGSVSTLTIQRTQQEDSAVYLCASSFQRGRGETQYFGPGTRLLVL.

J is TRBJ1-1 and V is TRBV28, with TRBD1 matching over 7 bases. Trimming at V came to 11 bases and at J to 0 bases, leaving 6 bases not matched to a gene. This CDR3 spans 13 amino acids. Germline CDR1 MDHEN, CDR2 SYDVKM. The CDR3 loop reads CAGTDSMNTEAFF. CDR3 nucleotides: TGTGCCGGGACAGACTCCATGAACACTGAAGCTTTCTTT.

Only a few counts were recorded for this clone. The junction departs from germline at one end; a sequencing error may be responsible. This sample includes further DNA sequences coding for the same CDR3. In nucleotides, the CDR3 is TGCGCCAGCTCCCCTGCCGGGGGATACGAGCAGTACTTC. Translating gives CASSPAGGYEQYF. The V and J genes are TRBV18 and TRBJ2-7; D possibly corresponds to TRBD2 (6 bases). The CDR3 covers 13 residues. CDR1 and CDR2 (germline): KGHSH, LQKENI.

The chain couples TRBV5-4 to TRBJ2-3; tentative D call: TRBD2 (5 bases). The ends were cut back, 4 bases at V and 5 bases at J, with 20 bases in the middle. CDR3 length: 16 amino acids. The V gene's germline CDR1 is SGHNT and CDR2 YYREEE (reference sequence). The CDR3 sequence: CASSIRDLASRDTQYF. The CDR3 region has the DNA TGTGCCAGCAGCATCCGGGATTTAGCGTCCCGAGATACGCAGTATTTT.

This clone showed up just once. This chain connects TRBV30 to TRBJ1-5; perhaps TRBD1 as D (6 bases). Trimming took 1 base from V and 5 from J, leaving 15 bases between them. This CDR3 is built from 15 residues. Germline values: CDR1 GTSNPN, CDR2 SVGIG (reference sequence). CDR3 bases: TGTGCCTGGAGTGGGGGGGGCTCGGGATATCAGCCCCAGCATTTT. Translation: CAWSGGGSGYQPQHF.

This clone has more than one count but fewer than ten. This chain links TRBV4-3 with TRBJ1-4, with 7 bases that match TRBD1. Germline V gene lookup returns CDR1 LGHNA and CDR2 YSLEER. Losses at the gene ends were 0 bases for V and 4 bases for J; bases not matched to a gene: 5. The CDR3 length is 16 residues. The DNA for the CDR3 is TGCGCCAGCAGCCAAGATGGTCAGGGGGGTAATGAAAAACTGTTTTTT. Translated: CASSQDGQGGNEKLFF.

The V and J genes are TRBV2 and TRBJ2-7, with D possibly matching TRBD1 (6 bases). Trimming cost V 7 bases and J 3 bases, with 25 bases left between them. This CDR3 has 17 residues. Germline-derived CDR1 and CDR2 are SNHLY and FYNNEI. The chain's CDR3 is CASKHNRDIETDYEQYF. CDR3 bases: TGTGCCAGCAAGCACAACCGGGACATCGAAACAGACTACGAGCAGTACTTC.

The DNA of the CDR3 is TGTGCAAGTCGCTTACCCCGGGACAGGGACACAGATACGCAGTATTTT. It is translated as CASRLPRDRDTDTQYF. V and J are TRBV12-2 and TRBJ2-3; the D segment call TRBD1 is taken from the table without a DNA check. TRBV12-2 is a pseudogene. This CDR3 comprises 16 residues.

This clone came up once. This sequence joins TRBV9 and TRBJ2-3; unclear D gene. The V and J ends lost 0 bases and 4 bases respectively, with 9 bases between them. The CDR3 totals 14 residues. Germline lookup yields CDR1 SGDLS and CDR2 YYNGEE. The CDR3 DNA reads as TGTGCCAGCAGCGTAGAGCCCCCCCCAGATACGCAGTATTTT. Encoded protein: CASSVEPPPDTQYF.